Below are 13 T cell receptor beta chains sequenced from a single sample in a study of CD8+CD57+ T cells in acquired aplastic anemia. Selection for sequencing was limited to patients who had shown CD8+CD57+ cell expansion by flow cytometry. Profiles of TCR beta VDJ and CDR3 were generated from a genomic DNA template. TCRdb redid the calling of the reads with MiXCR, one entry per CDR3 protein. The profile shows 100,000 to 150,000 distinct CDR3 sequences, about 43% of them singletons. The sample taken for sequencing was sorted CD4+, CD8+, or CD8+CD57+ T cells (not recorded which) from PBMCs. The receptors derive from a human donor with aplastic anemia.

This clonotype was seen at least ten times. The V and J genes are TRBV5-6 and TRBJ2-7, with a possible D match to TRBD1 (6 bases). Germline V lookup: CDR1 SGHDT, CDR2 YYEEEE. This CDR3 is built from 14 residues. The V and J ends lost 0 bases and 1 base respectively, with 8 bases between them. The CDR3 loop reads CASSLGGTSYEQYF. The CDR3 DNA follows: TGTGCCAGCAGCTTGGGTGGGACATCCTACGAGCAGTACTTC.

This clonotype was seen many times. The chain recombines TRBV6-6 with TRBJ1-1, with D unresolved. Between the trimmed V and J ends, which lost 0 bases and 3 bases, there was a span of 5 bases. The germline gives CDR1 MNHNY, CDR2 SVGAGI (reference sequence). The CDR3 runs to 13 residues. CDR3 protein: CASSYSRDTEAFF. CDR3 DNA: TGTGCCAGCAGTTACTCCAGAGACACTGAAGCTTTCTTT.

This clonotype was seen repeatedly, ten times or more. The rearrangement links TRBV7-9 to TRBJ1-4; D not certain. Deletions cut 6 bases from V and 1 base from J, with 9 bases between. Germline V CDR1 and CDR2: SEHNR, FQNEAQ (reference sequence). The CDR3 spans 14 residues. CDR3 in DNA: TGTGCCAGCAGTAGATCGGGAACTAATGAAAAACTGTTTTTT. This sequence encodes CASSRSGTNEKLFF.

This clonotype was counted ten times or more. The chain carries TRBV24-1 and TRBJ2-2; 8 bases line up with TRBD2. V lost 3 bases and J lost 5; bases outside the gene matches: 7. The CDR3 has 16 residues. Looked up from germline, CDR1 is KGHDR and CDR2 is SFDVKD. The DNA for the CDR3 is TGTGCCACCAGTGATGTGGGCCCGGGGGGGACCGGGGAGCTGTTTTTT. This translates into CATSDVGPGGTGELFF.

The sample holds many counts of this clonotype. V usage is TRBV5-1 and J usage is TRBJ1-6; 10 bases are shared with TRBD1. This CDR3 has 15 amino acids. Germline CDR1 is SGHRS and CDR2 is YFSETQ. With 0 bases clipped from V and 8 bases from J, the junction kept 2 bases outside the gene matches. The CDR3, as DNA: TGCGCCAGCAGCTTGGAGGGACAGGGGTATTCACCCCTCCACTTT. Amino acids: CASSLEGQGYSPLHF. Full variable domain (outside the CDR3, taken from reference TRBV5-1 and TRBJ1-6): KAGVTQTPRYLIKTRGQQVTLSCSPISGHRSVSWYQQTPGQGLQFLFEYFSETQRNKGNFPGRFSGRQFSNSRSEMNVSTLELGDSALYLCASSLEGQGYSPLHFGNGTRLTVT.

V usage is TRBV29-1 and J usage is TRBJ2-3, with 8 nucleotides matching TRBD1. The CDR3 totals 13 residues. V dropped 8 bases and J dropped 1; count of bases not matched to a gene: 5. Germline V CDR1 and CDR2: SQVTM, ANQGSEA. CDR3 residues: CSSGQGRTDTQYF. CDR3 coding DNA: TGCAGCTCCGGACAGGGCCGCACAGATACGCAGTATTTT.

The V call is TRBV3-1, the J call TRBJ2-2, with TRBD2 matching 7 bases. Germline CDR1 LGHDT, CDR2 YNNKEL (reference sequence). Unmatched junction bases numbered 7, after V lost 5 bases and J lost 1 base. CDR3 size: 16 residues. As DNA, the CDR3 is TGTGCCAGCAGCTCCTGGACGGGGGGGAACACCGGGGAGCTGTTTTTT. Protein sequence: CASSSWTGGNTGELFF. Drawing the rest from reference TRBV3-1 and TRBJ2-2, the complete variable domain is DTAVSQTPKYLVTQMGNDKSIKCEQNLGHDTMYWYKQDSKKFLKIMFSYNNKELIINETVPNRFSPKSPDKAHLNLHINSLELGDSAVYFCASSSWTGGNTGELFFGEGSRLTVL.

This rearrangement joins TRBV7-9 to TRBJ1-6; 11 nucleotides line up with TRBD1. This CDR3 region has 15 residues. Germline V gene data show CDR1 as SEHNR and CDR2 as FQNEAQ (reference sequence). V was clipped by 1 base and J by 8 bases; unmatched bases: 1. CDR3 in amino acids: CASSLGTGGHSPLHF. The CDR3 DNA follows: TGTGCCAGCAGCTTAGGGACAGGGGGCCATTCACCCCTCCACTTT.

This clonotype occurred once. V usage is TRBV7-9 and J usage is TRBJ2-5; TRBD2 might be the D (6 bases). The germline CDR1 and CDR2 sequences are SEHNR and FQNEAQ (reference sequence). The CDR3 has 16 amino acids. Trimming cost V 4 bases and J 7 bases, with 22 bases left between them. CDR3 in DNA: TGTGCCAGCAGCTCTTTGACCCAAGCGCGGCGGGGGACCCAGTACTTC. It yields the protein CASSSLTQARRGTQYF.

This clonotype was counted between two and nine times. One base away lies a much larger clone, so this may be a sequencing read error. The rearrangement uses TRBV7-9 and TRBJ1-4; 11 bases agree with TRBD1. Trimming cost V 5 bases and J 7 bases; bases outside gene matches: 3. Germline V gene sequence: CDR1 SEHNR, CDR2 FQNEAQ (reference sequence). CDR3 length: 14 residues. In nucleotides, the CDR3 is TGTGCCAGCAGCCTCGGGACAGGGGGTGAAAAACTGTTTTTT. Amino acid sequence: CASSLGTGGEKLFF.

Note on this clonotype: With a much larger clone just one base away, this may be a read error. The chain recombines TRBV19 with TRBJ1-6; tentative D call: TRBD1 (5 bases). The CDR3 extends over 13 amino acids. Trimming removed 9 bases from V and 9 bases from J, with 15 bases in between. Per germline, CDR1 LNHDA and CDR2 SQIVND (reference sequence). Here the CDR3 reads CASSPGGSSPLHF. CDR3 in DNA: TGTGCCAGCAGTCCCGGGGGGAGTTCACCCCTCCACTTT.

This clonotype has at least ten counts. The V gene is TRBV7-9, the J gene TRBJ1-4, with a weak D call TRBD1 (6 bases). Germline V CDR1 and CDR2: SEHNR, FQNEAQ (reference sequence). V was pared by 10 bases and J by 0 bases, with 15 bases between. The CDR3 spans 15 residues. CDR3 DNA sequence: TGTGCCACCCCCGGGGGGCCGGCAACTAATGAAAAACTGTTTTTT. Its translation: CATPGGPATNEKLFF.

This clonotype appeared a few times. V gene TRBV2 combines with J gene TRBJ2-7; a weak D match, TRBD1 (5 bases). Trimming cost V 5 bases and J 3 bases, with 14 bases left between them. Germline CDR1 SNHLY, CDR2 FYNNEI. This CDR3 region has 14 residues. Here the CDR3 DNA reads TGTGCCAGCAGTCCCAGGGCCCCCGGCTACGAGCAGTACTTC. Residues: CASSPRAPGYEQYF.